Each of the 20 T cell receptor beta chains below was sequenced from the same sample in a study of CD8+ T cells in alopecia areata (dated by TCRdb to 2016 to 2018). Per the publication, the time point label means: 24 weeks on oral tofacitinib. The sample's treatment or condition, from its label and the paper: oral pan-JAK inhibitor, 5-10 mg twice daily. The library was built by means of the immunoSEQ multiplex PCR assay. RNA was extracted from all samples and reverse transcribed into cDNA, which served as template for TCR sequencing. TCRdb took this table from immuneACCESS and kept in-frame rearrangements with V and J called. Such tables lack part of the clones; where checked against another copy, unresolved V genes explain under half of the gap, and the rest is unexplained. This sample has approximately 170,000 clones in its table, and less than 80% of those were observed once. The biggest ten clones account for over 12% of the sample.

Material: CD4+ T cells sorted from blood, obtained at week 24, from a patient treated with tofacitinib. Receptors were obtained from a human donor with alopecia areata.

This clone occurred a few times. The genes are TRBV30 and TRBJ2-7; unclear D gene. The germline V and J ends were trimmed by 0 bases and 0 bases, with 21 bases remaining between them. The CDR3 extends over 18 amino acids. The V gene's germline CDR1 is GTSNPN and CDR2 SVGIG (reference sequence). The CDR3 loop reads CAWSVRVGRRSHSYEQYF. The CDR3 DNA reads as TGTGCCTGGAGTGTACGAGTCGGCCGGCGCAGCCACTCCTACGAGCAGTACTTC.

The V and J genes are TRBV7-9 and TRBJ2-1, with 9 bases lining up with TRBD2. Germline V lookup: CDR1 SEHNR, CDR2 FQNEAQ (reference sequence). The CDR3 runs 17 residues. V was clipped by 8 bases and J by 7 bases; unmatched bases: 18. CDR3 sequence (DNA): TGTGCCAGCTTTACCCCTCTTTTAGCGGGGGAGCGGAATGAGCAGTTCTTC. As protein: CASFTPLLAGERNEQFF. Combining the CDR3 with reference TRBV7-9 and TRBJ2-1 gives the whole variable domain DTGVSQNPRHKITKRGQNVTFRCDPISEHNRLYWYRQTLGQGPEFLTYFQNEAQLEKSRLLSDRFSAERPKGSFSTLEIQRTEQGDSAMYLCASFTPLLAGERNEQFFGPGTRLTVL.

The chain uses TRBV7-2 and TRBJ1-1, with TRBD1 matching 7 bases. This CDR3 region has 15 residues. J lost 9 bases, V lost 1 base, and 11 bases had no gene match. Germline V CDR1 and CDR2: SGHTA, FQGNSA. CDR3 amino acids: CASSLEGTVVGQAFF. The CDR3 coding sequence is TGTGCCAGCAGCTTAGAGGGGACAGTCGTGGGACAAGCTTTCTTT.

This chain links TRBV20-1 with TRBJ2-7; D perhaps matches TRBD2 (6 bases). The CDR3 runs 11 residues. CDR1 and CDR2 from the germline V gene are DFQATT and SNEGSKA (reference sequence). CDR3 region: CSGRLGLQEYF. DNA of the CDR3: TGCAGCGGGAGATTGGGACTCCAGGAGTACTTC.

The chain has TRBV7-9 and TRBJ1-3, with 10 bases identical to TRBD1. Germline V gives CDR1 SEHNR, CDR2 FQNEAQ (reference sequence). The J segment lost 8 bases and the V segment lost 5 bases, leaving 9 bases of the junction unmatched. CDR3 length: 15 residues. The CDR3 DNA sequence: TGTGCCAGCAGCCCAGCCGACAGGGGGCTAGACACCATATATTTT. Translation gives CASSPADRGLDTIYF.

The chain carries TRBV12-5 and TRBJ1-5; TRBD1 matches at 12 bases. V was pared by 6 bases and J by 7 bases, with 7 bases of the junction left unmatched. This CDR3 region has 15 residues. CDR1 is LGHNT, CDR2 FRNRAP, per germline. The CDR3 here is CASGPGTGGAQPQHF. For the CDR3, the DNA is TGTGCTAGTGGGCCCGGGACAGGGGGCGCCCAGCCCCAGCATTTT.

The chain couples TRBV6-5 to TRBJ1-2; the D is unclear. Trimming pared 6 bases from V and 4 bases from J, leaving 15 bases between. CDR1 is MNHEY, CDR2 SVGAGI, per germline. CDR3 length equals 14 residues. In nucleotides, the CDR3 is TGTGCCAGCAGCCTCTTGGGCCTCGGCTATGGCTACACCTTC. Translating gives CASSLLGLGYGYTF.

This clone was observed a few times. The chain has TRBV29-1 and TRBJ2-7, with 9 nucleotides matching TRBD1. CDR3 size: 13 residues. CDR1 is SQVTM and CDR2 is ANQGSEA in the germline V gene. J lost 2 bases, V lost 7 bases, and 6 bases had no gene match. The CDR3 spells CSAGGQGPYEQYF. CDR3 nucleotides: TGCAGCGCCGGGGGACAGGGACCCTACGAGCAGTACTTC.

The chain carries TRBV5-1 and TRBJ2-5, with D unresolved. Trimming stripped 5 bases from V and 5 bases from J, with 13 bases between. The length of the CDR3 is 13 residues. The germline gives CDR1 SGHRS, CDR2 YFSETQ. The CDR3 DNA reads TGCGCCAGCAGTGAGGTCCGGCAGGAGACCCAGTACTTC. Protein sequence: CASSEVRQETQYF.

This clone was counted a few times. This rearrangement joins TRBV29-1 to TRBJ2-5; 7 nucleotides align to TRBD1. V lost 7 bases and J lost 3; bases outside the gene matches: 11. Germline values: CDR1 SQVTM, CDR2 ANQGSEA. This CDR3 is built from 14 residues. In nucleotides, the CDR3 is TGCAGCGGTGGGACAGCGAGAGGGAAAGAGACCCAGTACTTC. It codes for CSGGTARGKETQYF.

This chain uses TRBV5-1 with TRBJ2-1; 7 nucleotides agree with TRBD1. The germline V gene has CDR1 SGHRS and CDR2 YFSETQ. V lost 1 base, J lost 6 bases, and 7 bases stayed unmatched. There are 15 residues in the CDR3. CDR3 residues: CASSLSDRVGNEQFF. For the CDR3, the DNA is TGCGCCAGCAGCTTGAGTGACAGGGTGGGCAATGAGCAGTTCTTC. Using reference TRBV5-1 and TRBJ2-1 for the parts outside the CDR3, the full variable domain is KAGVTQTPRYLIKTRGQQVTLSCSPISGHRSVSWYQQTPGQGLQFLFEYFSETQRNKGNFPGRFSGRQFSNSRSEMNVSTLELGDSALYLCASSLSDRVGNEQFFGPGTRLTVL.

This clone was seen just once. The rearrangement links TRBV19 to TRBJ2-2, with D possibly being TRBD1 (6 bases). Between the trimmed V and J ends, which lost 6 bases and 0 bases, there was a span of 14 bases. The CDR3 has 16 amino acids. From germline, CDR1 is LNHDA and CDR2 SQIVND (reference sequence). CDR3 sequence (DNA): TGTGCCAGTAGAGCTTCAGGGGCCGCGAACACCGGGGAGCTGTTTTTT. Translating it yields CASRASGAANTGELFF.

The chain links TRBV7-9 to TRBJ1-4; no definite D call. The CDR3 sequence is 15 residues long. Germline values: CDR1 SEHNR, CDR2 FQNEAQ (reference sequence). The V end lost 3 bases, the J end lost 8 bases, and 16 bases lay between the germline ends. The CDR3 protein is CASSFGGPSREKLFF. The CDR3 bases are TGTGCCAGCAGCTTCGGAGGGCCGTCTAGAGAAAAACTGTTTTTT.

The chain links TRBV2 to TRBJ1-5, with 7 bases aligning to TRBD1. Germline-derived CDR1 and CDR2 are SNHLY and FYNNEI. The CDR3 runs 18 residues. V lost 6 bases, J lost 5 bases, and 19 bases stayed unmatched. The DNA of the CDR3 is TGTGCCAGCAGCGTAACAGGGGTTTTTTGGAAAACTTATCAGCCCCAGCATTTT. Its translation is CASSVTGVFWKTYQPQHF. Filled out from reference TRBV2 and TRBJ1-5, the complete variable domain reads EPEVTQTPSHQVTQMGQEVILRCVPISNHLYFYWYRQILGQKVEFLVSFYNNEISEKSEIFDDQFSVERPDGSNFTLKIRSTKLEDSAMYFCASSVTGVFWKTYQPQHFGDGTRLSIL.

The chain joins TRBV7-8 to TRBJ1-1, with D hard to call. This CDR3 has 12 amino acids. Germline assignment: CDR1 SGHVS and CDR2 FQNEAQ. V dropped 6 bases and J dropped 5 bases, with 10 bases sitting between them. The CDR3 nucleotides are TGTGCCAGCAGTAGGGTGGGAACTGAAGCTTTCTTT. It encodes CASSRVGTEAFF.

J is TRBJ1-6 and V is TRBV4-1; maybe TRBD1 (5 bases). Germline V CDR1 and CDR2: MGHRA, YSYEKL. The V end was cut by 4 bases, the J end by 7 bases, with 11 bases between. This CDR3 is built from 14 residues. The CDR3 spells CASSPTARNSPLHF. The CDR3 nucleotides read TGCGCCAGCAGCCCGACAGCCAGGAATTCACCCCTCCACTTT.

Of note for this clone: The same CDR3 also results from other DNA sequences found in this sample. The chain combines TRBV29-1 with TRBJ1-1; no firm D call. The V end lost 1 base, the J end lost 2 bases, and 8 bases lay between the germline ends. From germline, CDR1 is SQVTM and CDR2 ANQGSEA. The CDR3 is made up of 13 amino acids. This CDR3 reads CSVEGRANTEAFF. For the CDR3, the DNA is TGCAGCGTTGAAGGACGGGCCAACACTGAAGCTTTCTTT.

This sequence joins TRBV2 and TRBJ2-2; 7 bases are a match to TRBD1. Germline V lookup: CDR1 SNHLY, CDR2 FYNNEI. This CDR3 comprises 15 residues. Unmatched junction bases numbered 4, after V lost 3 bases and J lost 3 bases. The CDR3 loop is CASSEHRGDTGELFF. The CDR3 region has the DNA TGTGCCAGCAGTGAGCACAGGGGAGACACCGGGGAGCTGTTTTTT.

This sequence joins TRBV5-1 and TRBJ2-5, with a tentative D call TRBD1 (6 bases). Trimming removed 4 bases from V and 1 base from J, with 14 bases in between. Looked up from germline, CDR1 is SGHRS and CDR2 is YFSETQ. The CDR3 totals 15 residues. The chain's CDR3 is CASSPQGLSQETQYF. The CDR3 DNA reads TGCGCCAGCAGCCCCCAGGGGCTTTCCCAAGAGACCCAGTACTTC.

The V gene is TRBV25-1, the J gene TRBJ2-5; D is uncertain. CDR3 length equals 10 residues. The V and J ends lost 4 bases and 4 bases respectively, with 1 base between them. CDR1 is MGHDK, CDR2 SYGVNS, per germline. CDR3 sequence (DNA): TGTGCCAGCAGTGGAGAGACCCAGTACTTC. Its protein product is CASSGETQYF.